These T cell receptor beta chains were read from a single sample in a study of T cells after yellow fever vaccination. One entry per CDR3 protein, called by TCRdb with MiXCR from the 5' RACE reads. The sample contains roughly 330,000 distinct CDR3 sequences, around 7% of which appear only once. The specimen comprised PBMCs, sampled roughly 45 days after the first yellow fever vaccination. Receptors were obtained from a man aged 18 to 29 who received the YFV17D yellow fever vaccine. Both conserved end residues are part of each CDR3. The order of the fields is V gene, J gene, CDR3 protein.

TRBV18	TRBJ2-3	CASSTTGSTRDTQYF
TRBV20-1	TRBJ2-1	CSAPPGTDKPNNEQFF
TRBV5-1	TRBJ2-7	CASSLGDRPYEQYF
TRBV5-1	TRBJ2-7	CASSFWTGESYEQYF
TRBV5-1	TRBJ2-2	CASSFTTESGELFF
TRBV11-2	TRBJ1-1	CASSLSHRGLNTEAFF
TRBV2	TRBJ2-1	CASKGTGGKSYNEQFF
TRBV15	TRBJ2-7	CATSRGPPGSYEQYF
TRBV5-1	TRBJ2-2	CASSLDRGIGELFF
TRBV19	TRBJ1-5	CASSISGSQPQHF
TRBV5-1	TRBJ1-2	CASSLYIKGYGYTF
TRBV5-6	TRBJ1-5	CASSLRVSVNHQPQHF
TRBV10-3	TRBJ2-4	CAISGRENIQYF
TRBV4-1	TRBJ1-5	CASSQDRGQGNQPQHF
TRBV9	TRBJ1-6	CASSVVGRSPLHF
TRBV7-2	TRBJ2-3	CASSFGQDYSDTQYF
TRBV12-3/TRBV12-4	TRBJ2-1	CASAEYNEQFF
TRBV9	TRBJ1-4	CASSLGLINEKLFF
TRBV12-3/TRBV12-4	TRBJ2-7	CASSFEYGQYF
TRBV4-1	TRBJ2-3	CASSRVGLRSRTDTQYF
TRBV19	TRBJ2-3	CASGTSGLDTQYF
TRBV7-2	TRBJ1-1	CASSLAPGTRVLAFF
TRBV12-3/TRBV12-4	TRBJ1-1	CASSLGTTMNTEAFF
TRBV15	TRBJ1-6	CATSPQGKHNSPLHF
TRBV5-1	TRBJ2-5	CASSLYPGETQYF
TRBV7-2	TRBJ1-2	CASSFRSNYGYTF